These T cell receptor beta chains were read from a single sample in a study of T cell responses to AZD1222 COVID-19 vaccine. Sequenced by immunoSEQ multiplex PCR; TCRdb stores in-frame clones only, minus some. Among about 75,000 clones listed, 88% were seen once. The sequencing here drew on peripheral blood, taken 28 days after the second dose of the MenACWY control vaccine. Receptors originate from an adult who received the MenACWY meningococcal vaccine as a control. Both conserved end residues are part of each CDR3. The D gene is left open where the match is weak. Not all rows give a size; the values are once, few, many and, for expanded clones, a class.

TRBD1,-,TRBV28,TRBJ1-1,TGTGCCAGCAGTGGGACCAGGGGGACTGAAGCTTTCTTT,CASSGTRGTEAFF
-,-,TRBV7-2,TRBJ2-7,TGTGCCAGCAGCTTCAGGGGAACCCACGAGCAGTACTTC,CASSFRGTHEQYF
TRBD1,few,TRBV11-2,TRBJ1-6,TGTGCCAGCAGCAGGGACAGGGATGGTTCACCCCTCCACTTT,CASSRDRDGSPLHF
-,-,TRBV19,TRBJ1-2,TGTGCCAGTAGTAAATCCGGGACAACCCTCCGTGATCCATATGGCTACACCTTC,CASSKSGTTLRDPYGYTF
-,-,TRBV7-2,TRBJ1-2,TGTGCCAGCAGCTTAGGCATGTCGAACTATGGCTACACCTTC,CASSLGMSNYGYTF
-,-,TRBV7-8,TRBJ1-1,TGTGCCAGCAGCTTCAAGTCCCTCTGGGCAGCGGCTATGAACACTGAAGCTTTCTTT,CASSFKSLWAAAMNTEAFF
-,-,TRBV5-4,TRBJ2-2,TGTGCCAGCAGCTTGTACCAGGGCGACACCGGGGAGCTGTTTTTT,CASSLYQGDTGELFF
-,-,TRBV7-9,TRBJ2-7,TGTGCCAGCAGCTGGGACTCTCCGAGGGCCACCTACGAGCAGTACTTC,CASSWDSPRATYEQYF
-,-,TRBV3-1/TRBV3-2,TRBJ1-6,TGTGCCAGCAGCCTGGGTCGGAATTCACCCCTCCACTTT,CASSLGRNSPLHF
TRBD1,-,TRBV7-2,TRBJ1-2,TGTGCCAGCAGCTTAGCGTTGGGACAGGGCTTCTATGGCTACACCTTC,CASSLALGQGFYGYTF
-,-,TRBV19,TRBJ1-2,TGTGCCAGTAGTATAGATCGGGATGGCTACACCTTC,CASSIDRDGYTF
TRBD1,-,TRBV5-1,TRBJ1-1,TGCGCCAGCAGCGGGACAGTGAACACTGAAGCTTTCTTT,CASSGTVNTEAFF
-,-,TRBV20-1,TRBJ2-2,TGCAGTGCGAGTAGTGCCGGGGCCATGCCAGGTACCGGGGAGCTGTTTTTT,CSASSAGAMPGTGELFF
TRBD1,-,TRBV19,TRBJ2-2,TGTGCCAGTAGTACCGGGACAGGGGTTGGCGGGGAGCTGTTTTTT,CASSTGTGVGGELFF
TRBD1,-,TRBV29-1,TRBJ2-2,TGCAGCGTTGAGATCAGGGGGCTAGAAACCGGGGAGCTGTTTTTT,CSVEIRGLETGELFF
TRBD1,-,TRBV19,TRBJ1-6,TGTGCCAGTAGTCCAGGGACAGGGCGTAATTCACCCCTCCACTTT,CASSPGTGRNSPLHF
-,-,TRBV7-9,TRBJ1-5,TGTGCCAGCAGCACCTCAGATGGGGCCCAGCCCCAGCATTTT,CASSTSDGAQPQHF
-,-,TRBV7-2,TRBJ1-1,TGTGCCAGCAGCTGGGGACAGAACACTGAAGCTTTCTTT,CASSWGQNTEAFF
-,-,TRBV3-1/TRBV3-2,TRBJ1-2,TGTGCCAGCAGCCAAGGGGAGGTGGGTGCCGCCACCTTC,CASSQGEVGAATF
-,few,TRBV6-1,TRBJ1-3,TGTGCCAGCAGTGAAGGCTTTTACTCTGGAAACACCATATATTTT,CASSEGFYSGNTIYF
TRBD2,-,TRBV6-2/TRBV6-3,TRBJ2-2,TGTGCCAGCAGTTATCCCCGAGGACTAGCGGGGAACACCGGGGAGCTGTTTTTT,CASSYPRGLAGNTGELFF
-,-,TRBV19,TRBJ1-5,TGTGCCAGTAGTATAGCGAAAGGGACCCAGCCCCAGCATTTT,CASSIAKGTQPQHF
-,few,TRBV4-1,TRBJ1-5,TGCGCCAGCAGCCAACTACAGGGCTTCAATCAGCCCCAGCATTTT,CASSQLQGFNQPQHF
TRBD1,-,TRBV27,TRBJ2-2,TGTGCCAGCACCCAACTTGACAGGGCCCCACCGCCAGGCACCGGGGAGCTGTTTTTT,CASTQLDRAPPPGTGELFF
TRBD1,-,TRBV4-2,TRBJ2-1,TGTGCCAGCAGCCAAGGGGACAGCCACCTCTACAATGAGCAGTTCTTC,CASSQGDSHLYNEQFF
TRBD2,-,TRBV20-1,TRBJ2-1,TGCAGTGCTAGTCCGGGGGGGAACTACAATGAGCAGTTCTTC,CSASPGGNYNEQFF
TRBD2,-,TRBV14,TRBJ2-2,TGTGCCAGCAGCCCTCGGACTAGCGGGGGGACAGCGTCCGGGGAGCTGTTTTTT,CASSPRTSGGTASGELFF
-,-,TRBV6-5,TRBJ1-1,TGTGCCAGCAGTTCCGTCAGATATAACACTGAAGCTTTCTTT,CASSSVRYNTEAFF
-,-,TRBV7-2,TRBJ2-2,TGTGCCAGCACCCCTGGGGGTCGCACCGGGGAGCTGTTTTTT,CASTPGGRTGELFF
-,-,TRBV10-3,TRBJ2-7,TGTGCCATCAGTGAGGGACCCAGGGAAGGCGAGCAGTACTTC,CAISEGPREGEQYF
-,-,TRBV7-2,TRBJ1-2,TGTGCCAGCAGCTTTGGGACAACTGATGGCTACACCTTC,CASSFGTTDGYTF
TRBD1,-,TRBV5-1,TRBJ1-4,TGCGCCAGCAGACAGGGGACTAATGAAAAACTGTTTTTT,CASRQGTNEKLFF